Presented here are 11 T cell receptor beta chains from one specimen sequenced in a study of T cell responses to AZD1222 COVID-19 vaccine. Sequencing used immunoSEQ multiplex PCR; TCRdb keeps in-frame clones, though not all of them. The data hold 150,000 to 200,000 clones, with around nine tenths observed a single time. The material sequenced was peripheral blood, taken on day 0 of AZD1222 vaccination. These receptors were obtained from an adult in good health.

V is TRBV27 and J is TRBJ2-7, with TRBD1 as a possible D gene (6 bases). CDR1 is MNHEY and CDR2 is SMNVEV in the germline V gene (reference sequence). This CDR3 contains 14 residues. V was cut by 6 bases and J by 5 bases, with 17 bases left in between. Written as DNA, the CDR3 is TGTGCCAGCAGGGGGGCATATGAGGGAGACGAGCAGTACTTC. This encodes CASRGAYEGDEQYF.

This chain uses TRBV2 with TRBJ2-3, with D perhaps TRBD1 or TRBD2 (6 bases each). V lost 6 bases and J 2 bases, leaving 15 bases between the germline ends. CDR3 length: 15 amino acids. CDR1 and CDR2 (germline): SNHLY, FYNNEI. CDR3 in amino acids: CASSGGHQITDTQYF. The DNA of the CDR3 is TGTGCCAGCAGCGGGGGACACCAGATCACAGATACGCAGTATTTT.

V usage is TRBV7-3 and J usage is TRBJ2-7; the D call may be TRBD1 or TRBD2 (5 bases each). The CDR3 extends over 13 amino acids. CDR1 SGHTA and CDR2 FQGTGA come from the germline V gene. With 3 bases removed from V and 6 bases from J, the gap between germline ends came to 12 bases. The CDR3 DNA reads TGTGCCAGCAGCTTGGGGGTATTCTCCGAGCAGTACTTC. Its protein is CASSLGVFSEQYF.

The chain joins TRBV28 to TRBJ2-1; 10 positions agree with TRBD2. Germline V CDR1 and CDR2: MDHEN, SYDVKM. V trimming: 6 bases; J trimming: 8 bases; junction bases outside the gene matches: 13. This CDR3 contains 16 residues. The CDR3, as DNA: TGTGCCAGCAGCCCAAGAAGAGCGGGGGGGCATTATGAGCAGTTCTTC. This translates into CASSPRRAGGHYEQFF.

CDR3 sequence (DNA): TGCAGCGTTGAAGGAGACTCCGGGACAGGGGGCCGTTACAATGAGCAGTTCTTC. Amino acids: CSVEGDSGTGGRYNEQFF. V gene TRBV29-1 combines with J gene TRBJ2-1, with 12 bases fitting TRBD1. The CDR3 spans 18 residues. Germline lookup yields CDR1 SQVTM and CDR2 ANQGSEA. V dropped 1 base and J dropped 4; count of bases not matched to a gene: 11.

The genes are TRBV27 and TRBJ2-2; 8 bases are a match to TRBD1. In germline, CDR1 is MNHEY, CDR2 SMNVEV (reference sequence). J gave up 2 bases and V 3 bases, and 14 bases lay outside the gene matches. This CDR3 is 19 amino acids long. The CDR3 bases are TGTGCCAGCAGTTTTTTAGGGGCAGGGGGCAGGGCAAACACCGGGGAGCTGTTTTTT. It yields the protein CASSFLGAGGRANTGELFF.

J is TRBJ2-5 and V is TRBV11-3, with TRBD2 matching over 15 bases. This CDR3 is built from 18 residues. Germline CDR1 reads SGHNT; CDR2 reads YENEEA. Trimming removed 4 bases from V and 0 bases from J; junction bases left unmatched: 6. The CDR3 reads CASSSGLAGGQYQETQYF. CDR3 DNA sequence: TGTGCCAGCAGCTCCGGACTAGCGGGGGGGCAGTACCAAGAGACCCAGTACTTC.

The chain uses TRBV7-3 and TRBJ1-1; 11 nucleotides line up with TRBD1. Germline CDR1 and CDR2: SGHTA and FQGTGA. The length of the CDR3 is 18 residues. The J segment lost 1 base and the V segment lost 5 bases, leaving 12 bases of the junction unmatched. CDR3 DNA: TGTGCCAGCAGCCGTAATACCGGGACAGGGGGGCCGAACACTGAAGCTTTCTTT. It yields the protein CASSRNTGTGGPNTEAFF.

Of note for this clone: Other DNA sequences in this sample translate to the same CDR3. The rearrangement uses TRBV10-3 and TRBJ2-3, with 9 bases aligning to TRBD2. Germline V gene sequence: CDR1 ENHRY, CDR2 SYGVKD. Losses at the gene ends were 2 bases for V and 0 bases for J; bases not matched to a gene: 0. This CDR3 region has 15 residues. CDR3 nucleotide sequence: TGTGCCATCAGTGAGACTAGCGGGAGCACAGATACGCAGTATTTT. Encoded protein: CAISETSGSTDTQYF.

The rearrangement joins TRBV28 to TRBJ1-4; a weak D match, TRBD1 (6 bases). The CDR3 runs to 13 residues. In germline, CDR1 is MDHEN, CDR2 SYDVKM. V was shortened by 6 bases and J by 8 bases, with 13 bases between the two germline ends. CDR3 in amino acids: CASSLGAVEKLFF. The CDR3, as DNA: TGTGCCAGCAGCCTGGGGGCGGTGGAAAAACTGTTTTTT.

CDR3 in amino acids: CASRELSGRSMETQYF. The DNA for the CDR3 is TGTGCCAGCAGGGAACTTAGCGGGCGCAGCATGGAGACCCAGTACTTC. This sequence joins TRBV2 and TRBJ2-5; 7 bases align to TRBD2. V lost 6 bases, J lost 5 bases, and 15 bases stayed unmatched. Germline CDR1 is SNHLY and CDR2 is FYNNEI. CDR3 length: 16 amino acids. Complete variable domain (other parts from reference TRBV2 and TRBJ2-5): EPEVTQTPSHQVTQMGQEVILRCVPISNHLYFYWYRQILGQKVEFLVSFYNNEISEKSEIFDDQFSVERPDGSNFTLKIRSTKLEDSAMYFCASRELSGRSMETQYFGPGTRLLVL.